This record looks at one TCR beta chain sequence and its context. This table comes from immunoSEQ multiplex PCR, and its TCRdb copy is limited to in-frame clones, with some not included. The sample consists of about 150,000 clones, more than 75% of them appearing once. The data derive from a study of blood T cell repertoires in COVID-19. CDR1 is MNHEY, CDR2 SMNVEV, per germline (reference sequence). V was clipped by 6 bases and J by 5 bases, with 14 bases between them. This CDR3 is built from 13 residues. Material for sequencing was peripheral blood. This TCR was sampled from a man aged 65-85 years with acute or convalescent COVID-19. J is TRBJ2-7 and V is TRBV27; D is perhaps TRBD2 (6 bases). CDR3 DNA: TGTGCCAGCAGACGGGGGAGGCTCAACGAGCAGTACTTC. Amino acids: CASRRGRLNEQYF.